A single sample gave rise to the 12 T cell receptor beta chains below, sequenced in a study of cytomegalovirus exposure and HLA in healthy donors. PCR employed 60 Vbeta and 13 Jbeta primers. Profiled with immunoSEQ multiplex PCR; TCRdb holds only in-frame clones, not every one. In total, the table holds about 50,000 clones. Sample: PBMCs. The receptor source for this set is a woman aged 18-29 years in good health and CMV-seronegative.

The V call is TRBV4-2, the J call TRBJ2-7; D call uncertain. Per germline, CDR1 LGHNA and CDR2 YNFKEQ. V was trimmed by 0 bases and J by 0 bases, leaving 6 bases between them. There are 14 residues in the CDR3. The CDR3 region is CASSQDPRSYEQYF. As DNA, the CDR3 is TGTGCCAGCAGCCAAGATCCGCGCTCCTACGAGCAGTACTTC.

The chain is built from TRBV29-1 and TRBJ1-4; D uncertain. The CDR3 extends over 13 amino acids. CDR1 is SQVTM and CDR2 is ANQGSEA in the germline V gene. V lost 5 bases to trimming and J lost 5 bases, with 12 bases between them. Here the CDR3 DNA reads TGCAGCGTTCGCACAGCTTCGAATGAAAAACTGTTTTTT. Amino acids: CSVRTASNEKLFF.

The chain has TRBV6-5 and TRBJ2-1; 9 positions match TRBD1. Germline CDR1 MNHEY, CDR2 SVGAGI. The CDR3 contains 15 residues. The V and J ends lost 5 bases and 7 bases, in that order; junction bases with no gene match: 9. The CDR3 region is CASSTPRTGENEQFF. DNA of the CDR3: TGTGCCAGCAGTACTCCTCGGACAGGGGAGAATGAGCAGTTCTTC.

The chain couples TRBV19 to TRBJ2-5, with D perhaps TRBD1 (7 bases). The CDR3 length is 15 residues. The germline V gene has CDR1 LNHDA and CDR2 SQIVND (reference sequence). V was pared by 7 bases and J by 1 base, with 16 bases between. CDR3 protein: CASTRQGGPQETQYF. CDR3 DNA sequence: TGTGCCAGTACGCGTCAGGGGGGACCCCAAGAGACCCAGTACTTC.

The gene calls are TRBV7-6 and TRBJ2-3, with D tentatively TRBD2 (5 bases). Germline V gene lookup returns CDR1 SGHVS and CDR2 FNYEAQ. V was cut by 3 bases and J by 5 bases, with 15 bases left in between. The CDR3 spans 15 residues. The CDR3 loop is CASSFGAASIDTQYF. DNA for the CDR3: TGTGCCAGCAGCTTTGGAGCGGCCTCGATAGATACGCAGTATTTT.

This chain uses TRBV27 with TRBJ2-1, with 10 nucleotides matching TRBD1. Unmatched junction bases numbered 17, after V lost 8 bases and J lost 4 bases. The CDR3 is 18 residues long. Germline CDR1 MNHEY, CDR2 SMNVEV (reference sequence). Written as DNA, the CDR3 is TGTGCCAGCGCGCCTCGTCGAACCGGGACAGGGGAATACAATGAGCAGTTCTTC. Its protein is CASAPRRTGTGEYNEQFF.

The V and J genes are TRBV6-1 and TRBJ2-1; TRBD1 might be the D (7 bases). The CDR3 extends over 16 amino acids. V lost 3 bases and J 10 bases, leaving 22 bases between the germline ends. Looked up from germline, CDR1 is MNHNS and CDR2 is SASEGT. CDR3 amino acids: CASSEPQGTRRSEQFF. The CDR3 region has the DNA TGTGCCAGCAGTGAGCCACAGGGGACTCGGAGGTCCGAGCAGTTCTTC.

The chain uses TRBV23-1 and TRBJ1-1, with D possibly being TRBD1 (5 bases). TRBV23-1 is an ORF, with its function uncertain. There are 12 residues in the CDR3. V was pared by 10 bases and J by 7 bases, with 16 bases between. CDR3 coding DNA: TGCGCCAACCAGGGACTTCCGGTTGAAGCTTTCTTT. Its translation: CANQGLPVEAFF.

The chain employs TRBV20-1 and TRBJ2-3; no firm D call. CDR3 size: 11 residues. From germline, CDR1 is DFQATT and CDR2 SNEGSKA (reference sequence). The ends were cut back, 3 bases at V and 10 bases at J, with 11 bases in the middle. The CDR3 bases are TGCAGTGCTAGTCCAGTCAGTTCGCAGTATTTT. Protein sequence: CSASPVSSQYF.

The chain employs TRBV5-1 and TRBJ1-2; D may be TRBD1 (5 bases). CDR3 length: 14 residues. CDR1 is SGHRS, CDR2 YFSETQ, per germline. Trimming took 4 bases from V and 3 from J, leaving 13 bases between them. Written as DNA, the CDR3 is TGCGCCAGCAGCCAACAGGAGTCTGACTATGGCTACACCTTC. It is translated as CASSQQESDYGYTF.

This chain uses TRBV4-1 with TRBJ1-5, with a tentative D call TRBD1 (5 bases). Germline CDR1 reads MGHRA; CDR2 reads YSYEKL. The length of the CDR3 is 15 residues. The V and J ends lost 2 bases and 2 bases respectively, with 10 bases between them. For the CDR3, the DNA is TGCGCCAGCAGCCAATTAGGGGTGCGCAATCAGCCCCAGCATTTT. Its protein is CASSQLGVRNQPQHF.

The chain is built from TRBV11-1 and TRBJ2-2; no clear D. CDR3 length: 13 amino acids. Trimming shortened V by 1 base and J by 8 bases, and 8 bases separated the two germline ends. Germline CDR1 SGHAT, CDR2 FQDESV (reference sequence). CDR3 nucleotide sequence: TGTGCCAGCAGCTTAGAAGTCGGGGGGGAGCTGTTTTTT. This encodes CASSLEVGGELFF.